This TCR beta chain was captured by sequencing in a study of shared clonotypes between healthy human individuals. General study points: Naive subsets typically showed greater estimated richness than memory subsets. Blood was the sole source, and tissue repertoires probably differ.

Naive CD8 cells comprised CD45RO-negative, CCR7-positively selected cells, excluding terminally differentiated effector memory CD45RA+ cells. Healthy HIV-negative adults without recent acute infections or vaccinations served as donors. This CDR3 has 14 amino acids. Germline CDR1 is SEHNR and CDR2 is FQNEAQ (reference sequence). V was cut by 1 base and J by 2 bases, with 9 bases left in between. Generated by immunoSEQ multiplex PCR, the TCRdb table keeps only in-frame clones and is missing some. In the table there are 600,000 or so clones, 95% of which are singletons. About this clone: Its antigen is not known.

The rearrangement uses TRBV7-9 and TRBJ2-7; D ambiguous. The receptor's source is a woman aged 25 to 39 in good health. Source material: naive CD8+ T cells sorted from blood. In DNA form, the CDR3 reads TGTGCCAGCAGCTTAGGACATTCGCCCTACGAGCAGTACTTC. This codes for CASSLGHSPYEQYF.